This TCR beta chain was sequenced for a study of blood T cell repertoires in COVID-19. Looking at the study overall: Nucleic acid was either cDNA or gDNA, and it came from T cells, B-cell-depleted T cells, or PBMCs.

Generated by immunoSEQ multiplex PCR, the TCRdb table keeps only in-frame clones and is missing some. The sample shows approximately 400,000 clones, around 87% of them seen only once. Recruitment covered some 25 US areas and drew participants whose ages spanned about 18 to 100 years. Which cohort a participant joined came from the clinical history participants gave. Germline assignment: CDR1 LGHNT and CDR2 FRNRAP. The CDR3 is made up of 13 amino acids. V lost 7 bases and J 7 bases, leaving 14 bases between the germline ends. The specimen sequenced was PBMCs or T cells enriched from blood (not recorded which). The V gene is TRBV12-5, the J gene TRBJ1-5; D gene unclear. The receptor was derived from a man under 40 who had recovered from COVID-19. The CDR3 region has the DNA TGTGCTAGTGCCCTGGAGGAAGGGCAGCCCCAGCATTTT. Its translation: CASALEEGQPQHF.